These 10 T cell receptor beta chains were all obtained from the same sample, sequenced in a study of blood T cell repertoires in COVID-19. The table came from immunoSEQ multiplex PCR; TCRdb's copy has only in-frame clones and leaves some out. Of under 200,000 clones in the sample, around nine tenths were seen once. Material: peripheral blood. The receptors shown here come from a man aged 35 to 55 with active or convalescent COVID-19.

The chain joins TRBV29-1 to TRBJ1-1; possibly TRBD1 for D (5 bases). The CDR3 runs 15 residues. The germline CDR1 and CDR2 sequences are SQVTM and ANQGSEA. Trimming removed 0 bases from V and 2 bases from J, with 13 bases in between. CDR3 residues: CSVEDQGTVNTEAFF. The CDR3, as DNA: TGCAGCGTTGAAGATCAGGGTACAGTTAACACTGAAGCTTTCTTT.

V and J are TRBV4-2 and TRBJ2-1; 8 bases are shared with TRBD2. Germline-derived CDR1 and CDR2 are LGHNA and YNFKEQ. Losses at the gene ends were 1 base for V and 2 bases for J; bases not matched to a gene: 4. The CDR3 is made up of 16 amino acids. The CDR3, as DNA: TGTGCCAGCAGCCAAGCGACGGGAGGGCCCTACAATGAGCAGTTCTTC. Encoded protein: CASSQATGGPYNEQFF.

The chain combines TRBV11-2 with TRBJ2-3; TRBD2 matches 13 bases. The CDR3 covers 18 residues. The V gene's germline CDR1 is SGHAT and CDR2 FQNNGV. Germline trimming cut 6 bases from V and 2 bases from J; bases unmatched to any gene: 11. As DNA, the CDR3 is TGTGCCAGCAGATTTGGACTAGCGGGAGTTGCGACCACAGATACGCAGTATTTT. Protein product: CASRFGLAGVATTDTQYF. The whole variable domain, filled in from reference TRBV11-2 and TRBJ2-3, reads EAGVAQSPRYKIIEKRQSVAFWCNPISGHATLYWYQQILGQGPKLLIQFQNNGVVDDSQLPKDRFSAERLKGVDSTLKIQPAKLEDSAVYLCASRFGLAGVATTDTQYFGPGTRLTVL.

The gene calls are TRBV19 and TRBJ2-1; 7 bases map to TRBD2. Trimming took 3 bases from V and 6 from J; bases not matched to a gene: 8. This CDR3 is built from 15 residues. CDR1 and CDR2 from the germline V gene are LNHDA and SQIVND (reference sequence). CDR3 amino acids: CASSIWWSGTNEQFF. The DNA for the CDR3 is TGTGCCAGTAGTATTTGGTGGAGCGGGACCAATGAGCAGTTCTTC.

The rearrangement joins TRBV5-1 to TRBJ1-4, with 7 bases identical to TRBD1. The V segment lost 4 bases and the J segment 2 bases; nucleotides outside the gene matches: 5. Germline CDR1 and CDR2: SGHRS and YFSETQ. This CDR3 region has 15 residues. In DNA, the CDR3 is TGCGCCAGCAGCATCGACAGGGTCACTAATGAAAAACTGTTTTTT. As protein: CASSIDRVTNEKLFF.

This clone was seen only a few times. The chain couples TRBV5-1 to TRBJ1-5; 8 nucleotides match TRBD1. V lost 4 bases to trimming and J lost 6 bases; unmatched junction nucleotides: 9. Germline-derived CDR1 and CDR2 are SGHRS and YFSETQ. CDR3 length: 15 amino acids. The CDR3 loop reads CASSAGTGPSQPQHF. As DNA, the CDR3 is TGCGCCAGCAGCGCTGGGACAGGACCTTCTCAGCCCCAGCATTTT.

The chain carries TRBV29-1 and TRBJ2-7, with D perhaps matching TRBD2 (6 bases). This CDR3 is 11 amino acids long. Germline CDR1 SQVTM, CDR2 ANQGSEA. V was trimmed by 4 bases and J by 3 bases, leaving 7 bases between them. The CDR3 DNA sequence: TGCAGCGTTGCGGAGGGCTACGAGCAGTACTTC. It is translated as CSVAEGYEQYF.

The table lists this clone with a few counts. The chain joins TRBV3-1 (or the pseudogene TRBV3-2) to TRBJ2-7, with 8 bases fitting TRBD2. V lost 1 base, J lost 7 bases, and 3 bases stayed unmatched. Germline V lookup: CDR1 LGHDT, CDR2 YNNKEL (reference sequence). This CDR3 is 13 amino acids long. The CDR3 loop reads CASSQVAGGEQYF. Here the CDR3 DNA reads TGTGCCAGCAGCCAAGTTGCGGGAGGAGAGCAGTACTTC.

The sample holds one count of this clone. The chain employs TRBV2 and TRBJ1-6; D call uncertain. Deletions cut 6 bases from V and 14 bases from J, with 11 bases between. The CDR3 is 11 residues long. CDR1 and CDR2 from the germline V gene are SNHLY and FYNNEI. The chain's CDR3 is CASRGPWALHF. The CDR3 nucleotides read TGTGCCAGCAGGGGCCCTTGGGCCCTCCACTTT.

The genes are TRBV25-1 and TRBJ1-6; D is perhaps TRBD1 (5 bases). The V end was cut by 4 bases, the J end by 7 bases, with 17 bases between. The CDR3 consists of 16 residues. Looked up from germline, CDR1 is MGHDK and CDR2 is SYGVNS. This chain's CDR3 is CASSGPQGGFNSPLHF. Written as DNA, the CDR3 is TGTGCCAGCAGTGGACCGCAGGGAGGTTTCAATTCACCCCTCCACTTT.